This T cell receptor beta chain was captured by sequencing in a study of cytomegalovirus exposure and HLA in healthy donors. General observations from the study: Presence/absence analyses rested on an assumption that sequencing depth was roughly uniform across donors. A later analysis linked a missense DCLRE1C variant to TCR beta V- and J-gene trimming.

To note about this clone: Its matching antigen is unknown.

Participants comprised healthy donors of bone marrow. There are 14 residues in the CDR3. V was pared by 5 bases and J by 8 bases, with 6 bases of the junction left unmatched. Germline values: CDR1 MDHEN, CDR2 SYDVKM. This PCR relied on a set of 60 Vbeta primers and 13 Jbeta primers. The table came from immunoSEQ multiplex PCR; TCRdb's copy has only in-frame clones and leaves some out. The sample lists about 93,000 clones; about four fifths were seen once. The sequenced sample consisted of PBMCs. The receptor's source is a man aged 50 to 59 in good health and CMV-seronegative. J is TRBJ1-2 and V is TRBV28; 12 bases align to TRBD1. CDR3 sequence reads: CASSLPGTGGGYTF. The CDR3 bases are TGTGCCAGCAGTCTCCCCGGGACAGGGGGCGGCTACACCTTC.